This T cell receptor beta chain stems from a study of T cells after yellow fever vaccination. CDR1 and CDR2 (germline): MNHEY, SMNVEV (reference sequence). The V end lost 2 bases, the J end lost 4 bases, and 5 bases lay between the germline ends. The CDR3 spans 13 residues. TCRdb passed the 5' RACE reads through MiXCR, listing each CDR3 protein once. Here the sample spans some 560,000 distinct CDR3 sequences, roughly a sixth being singletons. Sample: PBMCs, taken about 5 days after the first yellow fever vaccination. This sequence was found in a man aged 18 to 30 who received the YFV17D yellow fever vaccine. V is TRBV27 and J is TRBJ2-2; D is unresolved. The CDR3 loop is CASSLGITGELFF. The CDR3 DNA reads TGTGCCAGCAGTTTAGGGATCACCGGGGAGCTGTTTTTT.